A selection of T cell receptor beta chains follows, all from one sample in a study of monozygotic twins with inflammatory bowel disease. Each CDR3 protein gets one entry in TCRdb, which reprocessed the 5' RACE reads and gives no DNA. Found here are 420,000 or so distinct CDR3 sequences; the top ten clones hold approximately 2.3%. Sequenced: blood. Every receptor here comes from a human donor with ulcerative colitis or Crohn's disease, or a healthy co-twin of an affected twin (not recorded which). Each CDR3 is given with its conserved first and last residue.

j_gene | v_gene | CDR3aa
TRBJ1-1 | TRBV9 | CASSVAVGGVTEAFF
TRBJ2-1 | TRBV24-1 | CATSEFRHNEQFF
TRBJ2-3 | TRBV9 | CASSPSTTGWTGSTDTQYF
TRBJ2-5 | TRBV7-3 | CASSPVPAGRQETQYF
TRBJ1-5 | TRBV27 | CASSLGSETSNQPQHF
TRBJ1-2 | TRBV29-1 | CSVEGRAYGYTF
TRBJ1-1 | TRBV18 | CASSPAMERTEAFF
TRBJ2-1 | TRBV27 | CASSLGSGSRTYNEQFF
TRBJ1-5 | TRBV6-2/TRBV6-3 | CASSLVGNQPQHF
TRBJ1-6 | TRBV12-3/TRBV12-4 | CASRPVGQVNSPLHF
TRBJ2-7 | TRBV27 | CASSLIQGHSEQYF
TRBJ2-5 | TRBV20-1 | CSARDAGLKETQYF
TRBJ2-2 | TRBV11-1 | CASSSAGTSGTVYTGELFF
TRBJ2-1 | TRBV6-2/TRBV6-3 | CASSGGRRTLNYNEQFF
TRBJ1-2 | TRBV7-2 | CASSMRTGDYGFTF
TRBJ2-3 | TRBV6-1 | CASSALAASSTDTQYF
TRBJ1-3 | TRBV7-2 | CASSWDSGNTIYF
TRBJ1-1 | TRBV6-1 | CASSETTALVAFF
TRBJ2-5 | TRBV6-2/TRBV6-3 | CASRTSQETQYF
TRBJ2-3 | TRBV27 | CASSGGGWTGTQYF
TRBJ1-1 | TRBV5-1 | CASSLLPGGTEAFF
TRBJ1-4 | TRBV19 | CASSPGQNNEKLFF